This T cell receptor beta chain is drawn from a study of blood T cells in healthy people across ages. This CDR3 region has 12 residues. V lost 1 base and J 4 bases, leaving 4 bases between the germline ends. Individuals who donated were healthy Caucasians from Russia aged roughly 6 to 90. A sample-barcoded 5' primer and a J-beta primer mix were used in a second PCR of roughly 7 to 12 cycles. TCRdb analysed the 5' RACE reads with MiXCR anew, one entry per CDR3 protein. The sample lists approximately 940,000 distinct CDR3 sequences, around 46% occurring once. The chain employs TRBV12-3 or TRBV12-4 and TRBJ1-2; D unclear. The sequence was obtained from a man aged 25 to 40 in good health. The specimen sequenced was blood. DNA for the CDR3: TGTGCCAGCAGTTTAGGACTCTATGGCTACACCTTC. Encoded protein: CASSLGLYGYTF.